This T cell receptor beta chain was captured in a study of T cell repertoires in cytomegalovirus infection. General study points: CMV-specific HLA-C-restricted TCR beta clonotypes dominated the ex vivo response.

Details on this clonotype: Its antigen is not known.

MiXCR was run by TCRdb on the reads, yielding one entry per CDR3 protein. This sample has around 540,000 distinct CDR3 sequences; about 33% occur once, and the top ten carry 15% to 20%. This CDR3 region has 16 residues. CDR1 and CDR2 from the germline V gene are SGHRS and YFSETQ. V dropped 2 bases and J dropped 2 bases, with 16 bases sitting between them. The source was cultured PBMCs, collected from culture after CMV antigen stimulation. V usage is TRBV5-1 and J usage is TRBJ2-5; D perhaps matches TRBD1 (6 bases). The source of this sequence is a human donor in good health (CMV status not recorded). Some clones in this sample may be carry-over from other donors' samples. The CDR3 here is CASSFGTGSTQETQYF. The CDR3 nucleotides read TGCGCCAGCAGCTTCGGCACAGGGTCAACGCAAGAGACCCAGTACTTC.